A single sample gave rise to the 9 T cell receptor beta chains below, sequenced in a study of control samples from healthy donors and cancer patients. Only in-frame clones appear in the TCRdb table, and some are missing; sequencing was by immunoSEQ multiplex PCR. The data show 84,000 or so clones, 80% to 90% seen once. The material sequenced was PBMCs. All receptors derive from a man in his sixties with head and neck cancer.

The gene calls are TRBV12-3 or TRBV12-4 and TRBJ1-6; D not certain. V was trimmed by 2 bases and J by 13 bases, leaving 6 bases between them. CDR3 length: 11 residues. In DNA form, the CDR3 reads TGTGCCAGCAGTTTATTGGGTCCCCTCCACTTT. Protein: CASSLLGPLHF.

The rearrangement uses TRBV29-1 and TRBJ2-1; 10 bases map to TRBD2. The V and J ends lost 4 bases and 6 bases, in that order; junction bases with no gene match: 12. Germline V lookup: CDR1 SQVTM, CDR2 ANQGSEA. CDR3 length: 16 amino acids. The CDR3 loop reads CSVASLAGSIANEQFF. The CDR3 DNA reads as TGCAGCGTTGCATCACTAGCGGGATCGATCGCCAATGAGCAGTTCTTC.

This clone was detected only a few times. This chain links TRBV19 with TRBJ1-2; 7 bases map to TRBD1. From germline, CDR1 is LNHDA and CDR2 SQIVND (reference sequence). The CDR3 has 15 amino acids. After removal of 5 bases from V and 4 bases from J, the junction contained 10 bases not matched to a gene. The CDR3 coding sequence is TGTGCCAGTAGTTTGGGACAGCTATATCCCTATGGCTACACCTTC. Amino acids: CASSLGQLYPYGYTF.

The chain is built from TRBV2 and TRBJ1-3; D is unclear. This CDR3 contains 15 residues. Looked up from germline, CDR1 is SNHLY and CDR2 is FYNNEI. Trimming took off 3 bases at V and 0 bases at J, with 9 bases between the two ends. CDR3 nucleotides: TGTGCCAGCAGTGAGGCGTGGCGCTCTGGAAACACCATATATTTT. It codes for CASSEAWRSGNTIYF.

The rearrangement joins TRBV7-8 to TRBJ2-5; perhaps D is TRBD1 or TRBD2 (5 bases each). V was clipped by 3 bases and J by 2 bases, with 22 bases between them. The CDR3 consists of 18 residues. CDR1 and CDR2 from the germline V gene are SGHVS and FQNEAQ. CDR3 sequence (DNA): TGTGCCAGCAGCTTCGGACGTATTTGGGGGAGCGGACAAGAGACCCAGTACTTC. This translates into CASSFGRIWGSGQETQYF.

The V call is TRBV2, the J call TRBJ1-5; D possibly corresponds to TRBD1 (5 bases). Germline CDR1 and CDR2: SNHLY and FYNNEI. Between the trimmed V and J ends, which lost 8 bases and 5 bases, there was a span of 16 bases. The CDR3 contains 14 residues. Written as DNA, the CDR3 is TGTGCCAGCTCTAAGGGGACCGAGGATCAGCCCCAGCATTTT. Translating gives CASSKGTEDQPQHF. The full variable domain, its missing parts supplied by reference TRBV2 and TRBJ1-5, is EPEVTQTPSHQVTQMGQEVILRCVPISNHLYFYWYRQILGQKVEFLVSFYNNEISEKSEIFDDQFSVERPDGSNFTLKIRSTKLEDSAMYFCASSKGTEDQPQHFGDGTRLSIL.

The chain employs TRBV7-2 and TRBJ1-4; tentatively, D is TRBD1 (6 bases). V shed 4 bases and J shed 4 bases, with 10 bases lying between them. Germline values: CDR1 SGHTA, CDR2 FQGNSA. This CDR3 has 14 amino acids. Here the CDR3 reads CASSSGAGNEKLFF. CDR3 sequence (DNA): TGTGCCAGCAGCTCAGGGGCCGGTAATGAAAAACTGTTTTTT.

The chain carries TRBV5-1 and TRBJ2-3, with D possibly TRBD2 on 6 matching bases. Between the trimmed V and J ends, which lost 0 bases and 5 bases, there was a span of 10 bases. The length of the CDR3 is 14 residues. Germline values: CDR1 SGHRS, CDR2 YFSETQ. The CDR3 DNA reads TGCGCCAGCAGCTTGGCGGGAGATGGAGATACGCAGTATTTT. The encoded protein is CASSLAGDGDTQYF. Full variable domain (remainder filled in from reference TRBV5-1 and TRBJ2-3): KAGVTQTPRYLIKTRGQQVTLSCSPISGHRSVSWYQQTPGQGLQFLFEYFSETQRNKGNFPGRFSGRQFSNSRSEMNVSTLELGDSALYLCASSLAGDGDTQYFGPGTRLTVL.

This clone was picked up a small number of times. The V call is TRBV7-9, the J call TRBJ2-3; no firm D call. V was clipped by 8 bases and J by 0 bases, with 18 bases between them. The V gene's germline CDR1 is SEHNR and CDR2 FQNEAQ (reference sequence). CDR3 length equals 16 residues. The CDR3 protein is CASARKRWDSTDTQYF. In DNA, the CDR3 is TGTGCCAGCGCCAGAAAGAGGTGGGATAGCACAGATACGCAGTATTTT. Full variable domain (missing parts from reference TRBV7-9 and TRBJ2-3): DTGVSQNPRHKITKRGQNVTFRCDPISEHNRLYWYRQTLGQGPEFLTYFQNEAQLEKSRLLSDRFSAERPKGSFSTLEIQRTEQGDSAMYLCASARKRWDSTDTQYFGPGTRLTVL.